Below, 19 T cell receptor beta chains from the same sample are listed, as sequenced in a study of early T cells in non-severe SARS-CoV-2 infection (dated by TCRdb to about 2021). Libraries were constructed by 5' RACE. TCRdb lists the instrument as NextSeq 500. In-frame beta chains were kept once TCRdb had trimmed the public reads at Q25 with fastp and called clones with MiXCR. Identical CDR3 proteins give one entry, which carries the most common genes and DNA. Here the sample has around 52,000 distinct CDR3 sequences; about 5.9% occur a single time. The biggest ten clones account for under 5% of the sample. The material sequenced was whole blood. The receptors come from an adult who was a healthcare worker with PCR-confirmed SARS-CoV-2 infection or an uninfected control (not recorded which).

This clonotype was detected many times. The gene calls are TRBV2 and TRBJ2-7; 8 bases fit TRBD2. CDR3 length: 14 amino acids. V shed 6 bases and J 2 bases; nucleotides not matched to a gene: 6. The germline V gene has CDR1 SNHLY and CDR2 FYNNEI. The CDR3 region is CASRTGGRPYEQYF. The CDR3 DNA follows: TGTGCCAGCAGGACGGGGGGGCGCCCCTACGAGCAGTACTTC.

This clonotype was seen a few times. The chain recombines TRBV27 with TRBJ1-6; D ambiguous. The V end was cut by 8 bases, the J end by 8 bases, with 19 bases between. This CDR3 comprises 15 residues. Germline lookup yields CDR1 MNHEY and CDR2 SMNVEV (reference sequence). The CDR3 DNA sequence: TGTGCCAGCTCCCTTTTAGTTGGGTACGATTCACCCCTCCACTTT. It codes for CASSLLVGYDSPLHF.

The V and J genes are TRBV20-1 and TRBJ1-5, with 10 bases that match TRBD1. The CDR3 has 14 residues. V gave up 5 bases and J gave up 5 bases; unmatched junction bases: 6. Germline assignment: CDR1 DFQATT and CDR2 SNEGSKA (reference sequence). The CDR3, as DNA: TGCAGTGCTGCCGGTGGACAGGGGGATCAGCCCCAGCATTTT. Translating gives CSAAGGQGDQPQHF.

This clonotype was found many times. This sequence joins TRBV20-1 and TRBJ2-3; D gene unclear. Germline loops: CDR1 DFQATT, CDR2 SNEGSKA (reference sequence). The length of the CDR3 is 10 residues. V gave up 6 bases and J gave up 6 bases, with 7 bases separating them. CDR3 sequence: CSAPLDTQYF. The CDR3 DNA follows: TGCAGTGCCCCTCTGGATACGCAGTATTTT.

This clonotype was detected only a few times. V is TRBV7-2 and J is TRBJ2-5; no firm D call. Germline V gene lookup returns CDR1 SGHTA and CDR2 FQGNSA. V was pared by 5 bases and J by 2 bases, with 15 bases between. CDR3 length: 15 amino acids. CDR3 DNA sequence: TGTGCCAGCAGCCCAAGGGCACAGCTACAAGAGACCCAGTACTTC. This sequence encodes CASSPRAQLQETQYF.

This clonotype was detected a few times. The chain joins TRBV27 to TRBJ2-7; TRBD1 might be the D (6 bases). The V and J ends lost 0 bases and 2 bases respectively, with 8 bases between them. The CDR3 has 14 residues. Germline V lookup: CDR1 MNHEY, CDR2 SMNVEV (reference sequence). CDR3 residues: CASSLSAGAYEQYF. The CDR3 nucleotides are TGTGCCAGCAGTTTATCGGCAGGGGCCTACGAGCAGTACTTC.

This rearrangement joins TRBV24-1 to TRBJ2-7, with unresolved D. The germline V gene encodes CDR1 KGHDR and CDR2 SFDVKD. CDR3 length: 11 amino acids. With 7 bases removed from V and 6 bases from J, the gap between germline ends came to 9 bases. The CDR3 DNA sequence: TGTGCCACCAGCACTGCGGTCGAGCAGTACTTC. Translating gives CATSTAVEQYF.

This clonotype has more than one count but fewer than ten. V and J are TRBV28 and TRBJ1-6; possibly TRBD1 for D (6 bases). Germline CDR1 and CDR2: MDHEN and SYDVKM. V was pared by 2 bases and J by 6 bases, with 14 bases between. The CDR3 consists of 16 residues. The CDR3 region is CASSLEGGQINSPLHF. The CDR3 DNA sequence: TGTGCCAGCAGTTTAGAGGGCGGACAGATTAATTCACCCCTCCACTTT.

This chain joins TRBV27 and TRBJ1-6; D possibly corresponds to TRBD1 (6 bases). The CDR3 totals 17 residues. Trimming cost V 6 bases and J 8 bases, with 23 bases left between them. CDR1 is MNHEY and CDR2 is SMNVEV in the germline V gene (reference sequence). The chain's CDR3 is CASRALPQGHNYSPLHF. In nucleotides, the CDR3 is TGTGCCAGCAGAGCTCTACCCCAGGGACACAACTATTCACCCCTCCACTTT.

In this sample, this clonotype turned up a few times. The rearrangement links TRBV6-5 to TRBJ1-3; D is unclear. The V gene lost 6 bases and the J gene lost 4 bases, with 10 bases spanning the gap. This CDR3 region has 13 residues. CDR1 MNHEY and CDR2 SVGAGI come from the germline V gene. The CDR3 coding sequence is TGTGCCAGCAGCCGGGCGGGCGGAAACACCATATATTTT. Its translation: CASSRAGGNTIYF.

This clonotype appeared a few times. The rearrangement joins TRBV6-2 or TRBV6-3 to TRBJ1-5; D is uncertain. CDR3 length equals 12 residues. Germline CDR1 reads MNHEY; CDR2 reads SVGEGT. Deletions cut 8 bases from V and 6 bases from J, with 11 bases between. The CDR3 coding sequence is TGTGCCAGCCCCCGGTTCGTTCAGCCCCAGCATTTT. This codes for CASPRFVQPQHF.

The CDR3 loop reads CASSGGPTDTQYF. The CDR3 region has the DNA TGTGCCAGCAGCGGGGGGCCCACAGATACGCAGTATTTT. V usage is TRBV9 and J usage is TRBJ2-3; a weak D match, TRBD1 (6 bases). Germline V lookup: CDR1 SGDLS, CDR2 YYNGEE. V gave up 3 bases and J gave up 2 bases, with 7 bases separating them. The CDR3 has 13 residues.

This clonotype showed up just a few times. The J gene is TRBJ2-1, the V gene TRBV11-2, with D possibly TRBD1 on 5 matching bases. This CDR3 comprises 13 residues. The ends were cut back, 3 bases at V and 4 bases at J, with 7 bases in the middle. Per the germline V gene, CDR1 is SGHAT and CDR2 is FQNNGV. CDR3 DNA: TGTGCCAGCAGCTTGGGGCGGTACAATGAGCAGTTCTTC. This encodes CASSLGRYNEQFF. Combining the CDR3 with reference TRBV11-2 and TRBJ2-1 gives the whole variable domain EAGVAQSPRYKIIEKRQSVAFWCNPISGHATLYWYQQILGQGPKLLIQFQNNGVVDDSQLPKDRFSAERLKGVDSTLKIQPAKLEDSAVYLCASSLGRYNEQFFGPGTRLTVL.

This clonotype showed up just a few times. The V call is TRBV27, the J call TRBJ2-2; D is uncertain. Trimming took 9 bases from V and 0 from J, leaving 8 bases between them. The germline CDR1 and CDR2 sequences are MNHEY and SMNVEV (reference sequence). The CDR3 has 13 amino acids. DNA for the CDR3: TGTGCCAGTTCAGAGGCGAACACCGGGGAGCTGTTTTTT. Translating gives CASSEANTGELFF.

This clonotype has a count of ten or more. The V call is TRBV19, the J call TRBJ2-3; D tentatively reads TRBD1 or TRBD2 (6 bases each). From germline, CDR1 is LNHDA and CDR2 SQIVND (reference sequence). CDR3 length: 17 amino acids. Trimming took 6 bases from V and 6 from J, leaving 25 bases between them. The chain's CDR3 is CASSTRGTGGYRDTQYF. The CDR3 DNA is TGTGCCAGTAGCACGAGGGGAACCGGGGGCTATCGGGATACGCAGTATTTT.

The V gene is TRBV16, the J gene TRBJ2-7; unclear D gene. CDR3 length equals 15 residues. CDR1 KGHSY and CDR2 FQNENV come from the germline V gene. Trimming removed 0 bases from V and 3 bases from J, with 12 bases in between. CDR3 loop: CASSQSGVLSYEQYF. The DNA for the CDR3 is TGTGCCAGCAGCCAATCTGGGGTATTGAGCTACGAGCAGTACTTC.

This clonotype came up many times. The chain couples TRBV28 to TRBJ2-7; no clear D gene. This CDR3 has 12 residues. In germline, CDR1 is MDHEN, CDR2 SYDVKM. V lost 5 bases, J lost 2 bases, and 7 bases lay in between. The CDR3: CASSHSTYEQYF. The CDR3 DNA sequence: TGTGCCAGCAGTCACAGTACCTACGAGCAGTACTTC. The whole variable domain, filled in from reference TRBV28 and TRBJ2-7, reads DVKVTQSSRYLVKRTGEKVFLECVQDMDHENMFWYRQDPGLGLRLIYFSYDVKMKEKGDIPEGYSVSREKKERFSLILESASTNQTSMYLCASSHSTYEQYFGPGTRLTVT.

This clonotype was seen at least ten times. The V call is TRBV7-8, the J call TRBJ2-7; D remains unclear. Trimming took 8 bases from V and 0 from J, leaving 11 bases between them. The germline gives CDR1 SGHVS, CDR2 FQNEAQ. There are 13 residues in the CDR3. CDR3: CASATPLSYEQYF. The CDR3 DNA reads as TGTGCCAGCGCCACTCCTCTCTCCTACGAGCAGTACTTC.

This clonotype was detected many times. The CDR3 nucleotides are TGTGCCAGCCTGGGTCTGGGGGGCTTTGGGAATTCACCCCTCCACTTT. It encodes CASLGLGGFGNSPLHF. V usage is TRBV2 and J usage is TRBJ1-6; possible D gene TRBD1, 6 bases. This CDR3 spans 16 amino acids. In germline, CDR1 is SNHLY, CDR2 FYNNEI. Trimming removed 8 bases at V and 7 bases at J, with 21 bases between.